Each of the 29 T cell receptor beta chains below was sequenced from the same sample in a study of blood T cell repertoires in COVID-19. Some clones are missing from TCRdb's copy, which holds only in-frame ones; the method was immunoSEQ multiplex PCR. Seen here are 50,000 to 65,000 clones, over 70% observed once, and the top ten hold around 6.6%. The sample comprised peripheral blood. Every receptor here comes from a human donor in a cohort sampled during active COVID-19.

The V and J genes are TRBV7-9 and TRBJ1-5; tentatively, D is TRBD1 (6 bases). Germline assignment: CDR1 SEHNR and CDR2 FQNEAQ (reference sequence). The CDR3 is 14 amino acids. Between the trimmed V and J ends, which lost 4 bases and 5 bases, there was a span of 12 bases. CDR3 in amino acids: CASSYWDTYQPQHF. In DNA form, the CDR3 reads TGTGCCAGCAGCTACTGGGACACTTATCAGCCCCAGCATTTT. The variable domain in full, completed from reference TRBV7-9 and TRBJ1-5, reads DTGVSQNPRHKITKRGQNVTFRCDPISEHNRLYWYRQTLGQGPEFLTYFQNEAQLEKSRLLSDRFSAERPKGSFSTLEIQRTEQGDSAMYLCASSYWDTYQPQHFGDGTRLSIL.

This chain links TRBV7-2 with TRBJ2-1; 11 bases are shared with TRBD2. The CDR3 sequence is 16 residues long. The trim removed 6 bases at V and 8 bases at J, leaving 12 bases unmatched. Germline CDR1 SGHTA, CDR2 FQGNSA. The chain's CDR3 is CASRDPSGRFGYEQFF. CDR3 in DNA: TGTGCCAGCAGAGACCCTAGCGGGAGGTTTGGGTATGAGCAGTTCTTC.

The V gene is TRBV5-4, the J gene TRBJ1-2, with 7 nucleotides matching TRBD1. Germline CDR1 reads SGHNT; CDR2 reads YYREEE (reference sequence). Trimming at V came to 2 bases and at J to 2 bases, leaving 0 bases not matched to a gene. This CDR3 has 13 amino acids. The chain's CDR3 is CASSLQGNYGYTF. The DNA for the CDR3 is TGTGCCAGCAGCTTACAGGGGAACTATGGCTACACCTTC.

CDR3 loop: CSVWTGGLGYTF. DNA of the CDR3: TGCAGCGTTTGGACAGGGGGCCTTGGCTACACCTTC. The rearrangement joins TRBV29-1 to TRBJ1-2; 11 bases match TRBD1. CDR3 length equals 12 residues. Germline CDR1 reads SQVTM; CDR2 reads ANQGSEA. V shed 5 bases, J shed 7 bases, and the junction held 3 bases outside the gene matches.

The genes are TRBV11-2 and TRBJ2-7; no definite D call. V was clipped by 5 bases and J by 2 bases, with 10 bases between them. The germline CDR1 and CDR2 sequences are SGHAT and FQNNGV. CDR3 length equals 13 residues. DNA for the CDR3: TGTGCCAGCAGCACAGCCCCGGCCTACGAGCAGTACTTC. The encoded protein is CASSTAPAYEQYF.

This chain connects TRBV13 to TRBJ2-7; tentative D call: TRBD2 (6 bases). Germline V gene data show CDR1 as PRHDT and CDR2 as FYEKMQ (reference sequence). The CDR3 extends over 17 amino acids. V lost 1 base, J lost 6 bases, and 22 bases lay in between. CDR3 nucleotide sequence: TGTGCCAGCAGCTTAGAATGGAGGAGCAGGGAGGAAAGCGAGCAGTACTTC. Encoded protein: CASSLEWRSREESEQYF.

The rearrangement links TRBV6-5 to TRBJ2-1, with a weak D call TRBD1 (6 bases). Germline V gives CDR1 MNHEY, CDR2 SVGAGI. Trimming removed 3 bases from V and 10 bases from J, with 10 bases in between. This CDR3 is built from 12 residues. CDR3 sequence: CASSYEGGEQFF. CDR3 in DNA: TGTGCCAGCAGTTATGAAGGGGGAGAGCAGTTCTTC.

The V call is TRBV28, the J call TRBJ2-7, with D tentatively TRBD1 (5 bases). The length of the CDR3 is 14 residues. In germline, CDR1 is MDHEN, CDR2 SYDVKM. V lost 6 bases to trimming and J lost 1 base, with 13 bases between them. CDR3 coding DNA: TGTGCCAGCAGCTCGGTAGGGGCTTCCTACGAGCAGTACTTC. Amino acids: CASSSVGASYEQYF.

This clone was detected only once. This chain connects TRBV21-1 to TRBJ2-2; the listed D gene, TRBD2, was not tested against the DNA. TRBV21-1 is a known pseudogene. The CDR3 contains 13 residues. The CDR3 DNA reads TGTGCCAGCAGCAAAGTCGAGTCCGGGGAGCTGTTTTTT. This codes for CASSKVESGELFF.

The chain recombines TRBV19 with TRBJ2-3, with TRBD2 matching 7 bases. V trimming: 3 bases; J trimming: 7 bases; junction bases outside the gene matches: 10. Germline CDR1 and CDR2: LNHDA and SQIVND (reference sequence). This CDR3 has 15 amino acids. The CDR3 reads CASSIKSGLLHTQYF. DNA of the CDR3: TGTGCCAGTAGTATCAAGTCGGGACTATTGCATACGCAGTATTTT.

The sample holds one count of this clone. The gene calls are TRBV11-2 and TRBJ2-5; TRBD1 matches at 7 bases. Germline CDR1 reads SGHAT; CDR2 reads FQNNGV. V gave up 4 bases and J gave up 5 bases; unmatched junction bases: 10. The CDR3 is 15 amino acids. CDR3 nucleotide sequence: TGTGCCAGCAGCTCGGATACAGGGGTCAGGGAGACCCAGTACTTC. Its protein product is CASSSDTGVRETQYF.

This clone has just a few counts. The chain is built from TRBV7-2 and TRBJ1-6; TRBD1 agrees at 9 bases. CDR1 and CDR2 (germline): SGHTA, FQGNSA. CDR3 length equals 16 residues. Germline trimming cut 1 base from V and 13 bases from J; bases unmatched to any gene: 11. CDR3 loop: CASSLEGQGFGGPLHF. The CDR3 region has the DNA TGTGCCAGCAGCTTAGAAGGACAGGGGTTCGGAGGGCCCCTCCACTTT.

This chain uses TRBV6-2 or TRBV6-3 with TRBJ1-1; 7 nucleotides match TRBD1. Germline CDR1 MNHEY, CDR2 SVGEGT. This CDR3 has 17 residues. V shed 1 base and J 5 bases; nucleotides not matched to a gene: 13. CDR3 sequence (DNA): TGTGCCAGCAGTTACTACCCCCAGACAGGGAGGAGTACTGAAGCTTTCTTT. It is translated as CASSYYPQTGRSTEAFF.

The rearrangement joins TRBV5-1 to TRBJ2-3, with a weak D call TRBD2 (6 bases). V was trimmed by 5 bases and J by 6 bases, leaving 22 bases between them. Germline-derived CDR1 and CDR2 are SGHRS and YFSETQ. CDR3 length: 16 amino acids. This chain's CDR3 is CASRRGLLGARDTQYF. Written as DNA, the CDR3 is TGCGCCAGCAGACGGGGACTCCTGGGAGCGAGGGATACGCAGTATTTT.

This chain joins TRBV5-4 and TRBJ2-7; 14 bases map to TRBD2. Germline lookup yields CDR1 SGHNT and CDR2 YYREEE (reference sequence). The CDR3 is 16 residues long. The ends lost 0 bases at V and 3 bases at J; junction bases unmatched: 2. CDR3 region: CASSLAGTSGGYEQYF. CDR3 in DNA: TGTGCCAGCAGCTTGGCCGGGACTAGCGGGGGCTACGAGCAGTACTTC.

This chain connects TRBV9 to TRBJ2-3, with 9 bases lining up with TRBD2. Germline assignment: CDR1 SGDLS and CDR2 YYNGEE. The CDR3 runs 18 residues. With V trimmed by 0 bases and J by 7 bases, 15 bases remained unmatched. The CDR3 coding sequence is TGTGCCAGCAGCGTAGAGGGTCTTAGCGGGGGACTTCTAAATACGCAGTATTTT. Its translation is CASSVEGLSGGLLNTQYF.

The chain has TRBV3-1 (or the pseudogene TRBV3-2) and TRBJ2-3; D is perhaps TRBD2 (6 bases). CDR1 is LGHDT, CDR2 YNNKEL, per germline (reference sequence). The CDR3 totals 15 residues. V was shortened by 4 bases and J by 8 bases, with 19 bases between the two germline ends. For the CDR3, the DNA is TGTGCCAGCAGCCGAGGAAGTAGCGGCGGTGGTACGCAGTATTTT. Encoded protein: CASSRGSSGGGTQYF.

V usage is TRBV12-3 or TRBV12-4 and J usage is TRBJ2-7, with D possibly being TRBD1 (8 bases). The CDR3 has 13 residues. Trimming shortened V by 5 bases and J by 6 bases, and 14 bases separated the two germline ends. CDR3 coding DNA: TGTGCCAGCAGTCCCTACAGGGGGGGCGAGCAGTACTTC. Translating gives CASSPYRGGEQYF.

The chain recombines TRBV29-1 with TRBJ2-1; TRBD1 agrees at 9 bases. Germline V gene data show CDR1 as SQVTM and CDR2 as ANQGSEA. Trimming cost V 2 bases and J 0 bases; bases outside gene matches: 5. The CDR3 covers 16 residues. CDR3 coding DNA: TGCAGCGTTGAACCGGGGACAGGGAGCTCCTACAATGAGCAGTTCTTC. Protein product: CSVEPGTGSSYNEQFF.

The chain carries TRBV6-5 and TRBJ1-2, with a possible D match to TRBD1 (6 bases). Germline V gene data show CDR1 as MNHEY and CDR2 as SVGAGI. This CDR3 contains 13 residues. The V end was cut by 5 bases, the J end by 8 bases, with 15 bases between. The CDR3 coding sequence is TGTGCCAGCAGTCCGGAACAGGGTAGGGGCTACACCTTC. Translating gives CASSPEQGRGYTF.

V usage is TRBV7-6 and J usage is TRBJ2-7; 9 bases are a match to TRBD1. The CDR3 consists of 16 residues. Germline V gene sequence: CDR1 SGHVS, CDR2 FNYEAQ. V lost 1 base and J lost 0; bases outside the gene matches: 4. The CDR3 coding sequence is TGTGCCAGCAGCTTAGACAGGGGGCTAAGCTCCTACGAGCAGTACTTC. As protein: CASSLDRGLSSYEQYF.

The V call is TRBV25-1, the J call TRBJ2-5; D unclear. This CDR3 spans 14 amino acids. Germline CDR1 MGHDK, CDR2 SYGVNS. V lost 3 bases and J lost 5, with 13 bases in between. DNA for the CDR3: TGTGCCAGCAGTGACACTGGGCTGGATGAGACCCAGTACTTC. This translates into CASSDTGLDETQYF.

This clone has just one count. This chain connects TRBV9 to TRBJ2-1; unclear D gene. The CDR3 is made up of 13 amino acids. The germline gives CDR1 SGDLS, CDR2 YYNGEE. Trimming cost V 0 bases and J 3 bases, with 4 bases left between them. The CDR3 nucleotides read TGTGCCAGCAGCGTAGGCTACTACAATGAGCAGTTCTTC. It specifies CASSVGYYNEQFF.

The chain has TRBV30 and TRBJ2-6; D might be TRBD2 (5 bases). Per the germline V gene, CDR1 is GTSNPN and CDR2 is SVGIG (reference sequence). The CDR3 has 13 residues. CDR3 in DNA: TGTGCTTCGCCCGGGACTGGGGCCAACGTCCTGACTTTC. Its protein is CASPGTGANVLTF.

This chain joins TRBV5-4 and TRBJ2-7, with 7 nucleotides matching TRBD2. V was clipped by 0 bases and J by 3 bases; unmatched bases: 9. CDR3 length equals 16 residues. Germline V gives CDR1 SGHNT, CDR2 YYREEE (reference sequence). For the CDR3, the DNA is TGTGCCAGCAGCTTGGGGGCTAGCGGAAGGTTCTACGAGCAGTACTTC. Translated, it gives CASSLGASGRFYEQYF.

V and J are TRBV5-8 and TRBJ2-5; TRBD1 might be the D (5 bases). The CDR3 sequence is 12 residues long. Germline V gene data show CDR1 as SGHTS and CDR2 as YDEGEE. V was shortened by 3 bases and J by 9 bases, with 12 bases between the two germline ends. The CDR3 protein is CASSWFSRAQYF. CDR3 in DNA: TGTGCCAGCAGCTGGTTCTCCAGGGCCCAGTACTTC. The full variable domain, completed using reference TRBV5-8 and TRBJ2-5, is EAGVTQSPTHLIKTRGQQATLRCSPISGHTSVYWYQQALGLGLQFLLWYDEGEERNRGNFPPRFSGRQFPNYSSELNVNALELEDSALYLCASSWFSRAQYFGPGTRLLVL.

The chain has TRBV27 and TRBJ2-2; D is perhaps TRBD1 (6 bases). The V end lost 6 bases, the J end lost 4 bases, and 24 bases lay between the germline ends. There are 18 residues in the CDR3. The germline gives CDR1 MNHEY, CDR2 SMNVEV (reference sequence). CDR3 region: CASSLSSLDRTGTGELFF. In DNA, the CDR3 is TGTGCCAGCAGCCTCTCCTCCTTAGACAGGACCGGCACCGGGGAGCTGTTTTTT.

The V and J genes are TRBV10-3 and TRBJ2-3, with 8 bases that match TRBD2. From germline, CDR1 is ENHRY and CDR2 SYGVKD. The CDR3 totals 16 residues. Trimming took 0 bases from V and 1 from J; bases not matched to a gene: 3. As DNA, the CDR3 is TGTGCCATCAGTGAGTCTAGCGGGGCCCGCACAGATACGCAGTATTTT. Its translation is CAISESSGARTDTQYF.

The V gene is TRBV11-2, the J gene TRBJ1-1; possibly TRBD1 for D (6 bases). This CDR3 comprises 13 residues. Between the trimmed V and J ends, which lost 4 bases and 11 bases, there was a span of 17 bases. Germline V CDR1 and CDR2: SGHAT, FQNNGV. The CDR3 DNA sequence: TGTGCCAGCAGCTCTCAGGGCTCAGGGGACGCTTTCTTT. This gives the protein CASSSQGSGDAFF.